This T cell receptor beta chain stems from a study of shared clonotypes between healthy human individuals. Details on this clone: The antigen is unknown.

V was trimmed by 7 bases and J by 9 bases, leaving 19 bases between them. Per the germline V gene, CDR1 is MNHNY and CDR2 is SVGAGI (reference sequence). The CDR3 is made up of 15 amino acids. The authors ran the assay at deep level. Measured with immunoSEQ multiplex PCR; TCRdb has only the in-frame clones, and not every one. The sample includes about 96,000 clones, around half seen only once; the top ten take roughly 15%. Study findings and constraints: Sample collection involved blood only; tissue repertoires are likely different.

The study drew its donors from healthy HIV-negative adults without recent acute infections or vaccinations. This sequence was found in a woman aged 40 to 50 in good health. Some clones in this sample may be carry-over from other donors' samples. The source material was PBMCs. V is TRBV6-6 and J is TRBJ1-6; possible D gene TRBD1, 5 bases. The CDR3 sequence: CASKGSERVGSPLHF. The DNA for the CDR3 is TGTGCCAGCAAGGGGTCCGAGAGGGTGGGTTCACCCCTCCACTTT.